These 31 T cell receptor beta chains were all obtained from the same sample, sequenced in a study of blood T cell repertoires in COVID-19. Method: immunoSEQ multiplex PCR; TCRdb's copy keeps in-frame clones and lacks some. The sample yields about 140,000 clones, 84% seen once. The sample comprised PBMCs or T cells enriched from blood (not recorded which). These receptors were collected from a woman between 45 and 65 years old with acute COVID-19.

This clone was detected only once. The V call is TRBV18, the J call TRBJ2-2, with TRBD1 matching over 7 bases. V gave up 9 bases and J gave up 0 bases; unmatched junction bases: 4. This CDR3 contains 14 residues. Germline V gives CDR1 KGHSH, CDR2 LQKENI. The CDR3 protein is CASMGQSNTGELFF. DNA for the CDR3: TGTGCCAGTATGGGACAGTCGAACACCGGGGAGCTGTTTTTT. Complete variable domain (other parts from reference TRBV18 and TRBJ2-2): NAGVMQNPRHLVRRRGQEARLRCSPMKGHSHVYWYRQLPEEGLKFMVYLQKENIIDESGMPKERFSAEFPKEGPSILRIQQVVRGDSAAYFCASMGQSNTGELFFGEGSRLTVL.

This chain joins TRBV9 and TRBJ2-1, with TRBD2 matching over 14 bases. This CDR3 comprises 15 residues. The germline CDR1 and CDR2 sequences are SGDLS and YYNGEE. Trimming at V came to 4 bases and at J to 7 bases, leaving 4 bases not matched to a gene. The CDR3 protein is CASSPRLAGGNEQFF. In DNA, the CDR3 is TGTGCCAGCAGCCCCCGACTAGCGGGAGGGAATGAGCAGTTCTTC.

The chain links TRBV4-1 to TRBJ2-5; a weak D match, TRBD2 (5 bases). Looked up from germline, CDR1 is MGHRA and CDR2 is YSYEKL. The CDR3 spans 16 residues. V was cut by 0 bases and J by 3 bases, with 14 bases left in between. CDR3 bases: TGCGCCAGCAGCCAAGATCTTAGCACTAGTAAAGAGACCCAGTACTTC. This encodes CASSQDLSTSKETQYF.

This clone was seen just once. The gene calls are TRBV11-1 and TRBJ1-2; a weak D match, TRBD1 (6 bases). The V and J ends lost 6 bases and 8 bases respectively, with 16 bases between them. The CDR3 length is 13 residues. Germline CDR1 and CDR2: SGHAT and FQDESV (reference sequence). Here the CDR3 DNA reads TGTGCCAGCAGTCAAGATGTTGGGGGCGGCTACACCTTC. This gives the protein CASSQDVGGGYTF.

The rearrangement uses TRBV6-5 and TRBJ1-1; D gene ambiguous. Trimming stripped 4 bases from V and 6 bases from J, with 18 bases between. CDR1 is MNHEY and CDR2 is SVGAGI in the germline V gene. The CDR3 has 15 amino acids. CDR3 protein: CASSLTSALSSEAFF. In DNA, the CDR3 is TGTGCCAGCAGTTTAACTAGCGCCCTGAGCTCTGAAGCTTTCTTT.

This clone came up once. The genes are TRBV6-5 and TRBJ2-7, with 8 bases lining up with TRBD1. CDR1 and CDR2 from the germline V gene are MNHEY and SVGAGI. The CDR3 length is 14 residues. With V trimmed by 8 bases and J by 6 bases, 12 bases remained unmatched. The CDR3 sequence: CASAGTGVSSEQYF. The CDR3 DNA reads TGTGCCAGCGCCGGGACAGGAGTTTCGTCCGAGCAGTACTTC.

This clone was seen only once. The chain recombines TRBV9 with TRBJ1-1; D ambiguous. Trimming left V 5 bases short and J 1 base short, with 6 bases between. The V gene's germline CDR1 is SGDLS and CDR2 YYNGEE. The CDR3 loop spans 12 amino acids. CDR3 nucleotides: TGTGCCAGCAGTAACAGGAACACTGAAGCTTTCTTT. Its protein product is CASSNRNTEAFF.

The CDR3 protein is CASLSGSPGTQYF. The CDR3 DNA reads as TGTGCCAGCCTCTCAGGGTCCCCAGGTACGCAGTATTTT. The chain joins TRBV12-3 or TRBV12-4 to TRBJ2-3, with D possibly matching TRBD1 (5 bases). Trimming removed 8 bases at V and 8 bases at J, with 17 bases between. This CDR3 is 13 amino acids long.

The rearrangement joins TRBV14 to TRBJ2-1; no clear D gene. V lost 0 bases to trimming and J lost 3 bases, with 15 bases between them. CDR1 is SGHDN and CDR2 is FVKESK in the germline V gene. The CDR3 is made up of 17 amino acids. The CDR3 spells CASSQDVSVYFYNEQFF. DNA of the CDR3: TGTGCCAGCAGCCAAGACGTATCCGTATACTTCTACAATGAGCAGTTCTTC.

The V call is TRBV5-6, the J call TRBJ2-6; weak D call: TRBD2 (7 bases). This CDR3 spans 16 amino acids. CDR1 is SGHDT, CDR2 YYEEEE, per germline. Trimming took off 3 bases at V and 5 bases at J, with 15 bases between the two ends. The CDR3 sequence: CASSWGGGTRANVLTF. In nucleotides, the CDR3 is TGTGCCAGCAGCTGGGGAGGGGGTACGAGGGCCAACGTCCTGACTTTC.

The chain combines TRBV10-2 with TRBJ1-2, with 9 bases fitting TRBD1. With V trimmed by 2 bases and J by 5 bases, 3 bases remained unmatched. The germline gives CDR1 WSHSY, CDR2 SAAADI. The CDR3 consists of 14 residues. CDR3 nucleotides: TGCGCCAGCAGTGAGGACAGGGGGACGTATGGCTACACCTTC. The encoded protein is CASSEDRGTYGYTF.

This chain links TRBV29-1 with TRBJ2-4; the D gene is possibly TRBD1 (6 bases). The CDR3 has 14 residues. V lost 7 bases to trimming and J lost 3 bases, with 16 bases between them. Per germline, CDR1 SQVTM and CDR2 ANQGSEA. The CDR3 DNA reads TGCAGCGCCGGAGCAGGGGACGTCAAAAACATTCAGTACTTC. Amino acids: CSAGAGDVKNIQYF.

The chain couples TRBV18 to TRBJ1-5, with a tentative D call TRBD1 (5 bases). This CDR3 is built from 14 residues. Germline values: CDR1 KGHSH, CDR2 LQKENI. Trimming took off 3 bases at V and 7 bases at J, with 13 bases between the two ends. The CDR3 DNA reads as TGTGCCAGCTCACCTGGCGGGGGTGGCCAGCCCCAGCATTTT. This sequence encodes CASSPGGGGQPQHF.

The rearrangement uses TRBV15 and TRBJ1-4; D is unclear. Between the trimmed V and J ends, which lost 3 bases and 6 bases, there was a span of 11 bases. This CDR3 contains 14 residues. Germline V gene sequence: CDR1 LNHNV, CDR2 YYDKDF (reference sequence). The CDR3 loop is CATSSRQMDEKLFF. In DNA form, the CDR3 reads TGTGCCACCAGCAGCAGGCAGATGGATGAAAAACTGTTTTTT.

This clone was observed at least ten times. In DNA, the CDR3 is TGTGCCACTGCGAACGAGCAGTACTTC. Translating it yields CATANEQYF. This chain joins TRBV19 and TRBJ2-7; D remains unclear. The germline gives CDR1 LNHDA, CDR2 SQIVND (reference sequence). CDR3 length: 9 residues. Trimming removed 10 bases at V and 5 bases at J, with 6 bases between.

This clone is a singleton in its sample. The same CDR3 also results from other DNA sequences found in this sample. V gene TRBV7-2 combines with J gene TRBJ2-1; 11 positions agree with TRBD2. The CDR3 sequence is 16 residues long. V dropped 6 bases and J dropped 6; count of bases not matched to a gene: 10. Germline V CDR1 and CDR2: SGHTA, FQGNSA. CDR3 sequence: CASSPPGLAGLNEQFF. The CDR3 region has the DNA TGTGCCAGCAGTCCCCCCGGACTAGCGGGTCTCAATGAGCAGTTCTTC. The complete variable domain, with remaining parts taken from reference TRBV7-2 and TRBJ2-1, reads GAGVSQSPSNKVTEKGKDVELRCDPISGHTALYWYRQSLGQGLEFLIYFQGNSAPDKSGLPSDRFSAERTGGSVSTLTIQRTQQEDSAVYLCASSPPGLAGLNEQFFGPGTRLTVL.

This chain connects TRBV3-1 (or the pseudogene TRBV3-2) to TRBJ2-1, with D possibly being TRBD2 (6 bases). The V gene lost 2 bases and the J gene lost 2 bases, with 13 bases spanning the gap. Germline loops: CDR1 LGHDT, CDR2 YNNKEL (reference sequence). The CDR3 extends over 16 amino acids. The CDR3 coding sequence is TGTGCCAGCAGCCAACTAGCGCAGCGGACCTACAATGAGCAGTTCTTC. As protein: CASSQLAQRTYNEQFF.

The chain has TRBV9 and TRBJ1-2; maybe TRBD1 (5 bases). The CDR3 sequence is 14 residues long. V gave up 0 bases and J gave up 8 bases, with 14 bases separating them. CDR1 and CDR2 (germline): SGDLS, YYNGEE. CDR3 sequence: CASSVGSGQGGYTF. The CDR3 nucleotides read TGTGCCAGCAGCGTAGGTTCTGGGCAGGGAGGCTACACCTTC. Full variable domain (missing parts from reference TRBV9 and TRBJ1-2): DSGVTQTPKHLITATGQRVTLRCSPRSGDLSVYWYQQSLDQGLQFLIQYYNGEERAKGNILERFSAQQFPDLHSELNLSSLELGDSALYFCASSVGSGQGGYTFGSGTRLTVV.

The chain is built from TRBV12-3 or TRBV12-4 and TRBJ1-6; TRBD1 might be the D (5 bases). The CDR3 totals 12 residues. V gave up 3 bases and J gave up 12 bases, with 9 bases separating them. The CDR3, as DNA: TGTGCCAGCAGTTTTTCCCAGGGACCCCTCCACTTT. It specifies CASSFSQGPLHF.

The chain couples TRBV4-1 to TRBJ1-1; D gene unclear. Trimming removed 1 base from V and 5 bases from J, with 14 bases in between. The germline CDR1 and CDR2 sequences are MGHRA and YSYEKL. The CDR3 is 15 residues long. CDR3 protein: CASSQARTDLTEAFF. In DNA form, the CDR3 reads TGCGCCAGCAGCCAAGCGAGAACTGACTTAACTGAAGCTTTCTTT.

The sample holds one count of this clone. The gene calls are TRBV30 and TRBJ2-1; TRBD2 matches 13 bases. The CDR3 is made up of 15 amino acids. J was trimmed by 5 bases and V by 4 bases; bases with no gene match: 5. Germline lookup yields CDR1 GTSNPN and CDR2 SVGIG (reference sequence). For the CDR3, the DNA is TGTGCCTGGATCAGACTAGCGGGAGGCCACAATGAGCAGTTCTTC. Its protein product is CAWIRLAGGHNEQFF.

This chain uses TRBV5-1 with TRBJ1-2, with 9 bases that match TRBD1. J lost 6 bases, V lost 4 bases, and 10 bases had no gene match. The length of the CDR3 is 15 residues. Germline V gene data show CDR1 as SGHRS and CDR2 as YFSETQ. CDR3 protein: CASSLWDRDSHGYTF. The CDR3, as DNA: TGCGCCAGCAGCCTATGGGACAGGGACTCCCATGGCTACACCTTC.

This clone was seen a few times. This chain links TRBV29-1 with TRBJ1-2, with TRBD1 as a possible D gene (6 bases). The germline CDR1 and CDR2 sequences are SQVTM and ANQGSEA. The CDR3 extends over 15 amino acids. V lost 3 bases to trimming and J lost 1 base, with 15 bases between them. The CDR3, as DNA: TGCAGCGTTGATTTCACGACAGGCCTTAACTATGGCTACACCTTC. Amino acids: CSVDFTTGLNYGYTF. Full variable domain (missing parts from reference TRBV29-1 and TRBJ1-2): SAVISQKPSRDICQRGTSLTIQCQVDSQVTMMFWYRQQPGQSLTLIATANQGSEATYESGFVIDKFPISRPNLTFSTLTVSNMSPEDSSIYLCSVDFTTGLNYGYTFGSGTRLTVV.

DNA of the CDR3: TGCGCCAGCAGTGATAGGGGACTAGCGGGAGGAGAGCAGTTCTTC. It specifies CASSDRGLAGGEQFF. V usage is TRBV10-2 and J usage is TRBJ2-1; 15 bases are a match to TRBD2. Trimming took 3 bases from V and 10 from J; bases not matched to a gene: 4. Germline V gene lookup returns CDR1 WSHSY and CDR2 SAAADI. The CDR3 sequence is 15 residues long.

The V gene is TRBV11-3, the J gene TRBJ1-1; D gene unclear. CDR3 size: 13 residues. Germline V gene sequence: CDR1 SGHNT, CDR2 YENEEA. Between the trimmed V and J ends, which lost 4 bases and 1 base, there was a span of 7 bases. The CDR3: CASSSPGNTEAFF. In DNA form, the CDR3 reads TGTGCCAGCAGCTCCCCAGGGAACACTGAAGCTTTCTTT.

V is TRBV29-1 and J is TRBJ1-1; TRBD1 aligns across 7 bases. Trimming at V came to 3 bases and at J to 3 bases, leaving 4 bases not matched to a gene. The CDR3 loop spans 13 amino acids. The germline V gene has CDR1 SQVTM and CDR2 ANQGSEA. The CDR3 spells CSVETGLDTEAFF. The CDR3 DNA sequence: TGCAGCGTTGAGACAGGGCTTGACACTGAAGCTTTCTTT.

This clone has only one observation. This chain links TRBV11-3 with TRBJ2-1; unclear D gene. Germline loops: CDR1 SGHNT, CDR2 YENEEA. Trimming took off 1 base at V and 12 bases at J, with 10 bases between the two ends. This CDR3 region has 12 residues. The CDR3 DNA reads as TGTGCCAGCAGCTTAGGTAATTCAGGGCAGTTCTTC. Protein sequence: CASSLGNSGQFF.

The sample holds a few counts of this clone. V usage is TRBV10-3 and J usage is TRBJ2-7, with 11 bases fitting TRBD1. With 6 bases clipped from V and 1 base from J, the junction kept 5 bases outside the gene matches. CDR3 length equals 15 residues. Germline CDR1 is ENHRY and CDR2 is SYGVKD. CDR3 residues: CAISGRDRGSYEQYF. The CDR3 nucleotides are TGTGCCATCAGCGGAAGGGACAGGGGGTCCTACGAGCAGTACTTC.

The chain recombines TRBV19 with TRBJ2-3, with 11 nucleotides matching TRBD2. With V trimmed by 7 bases and J by 3 bases, 12 bases remained unmatched. CDR3 length: 17 residues. From germline, CDR1 is LNHDA and CDR2 SQIVND (reference sequence). CDR3 nucleotide sequence: TGTGCCAGTAAAATTAGGTCGACTAGCGGGATAACAGATACGCAGTATTTT. Protein product: CASKIRSTSGITDTQYF. The full variable domain, in which reference TRBV19 and TRBJ2-3 provide the parts outside the CDR3, is DGGITQSPKYLFRKEGQNVTLSCEQNLNHDAMYWYRQDPGQGLRLIYYSQIVNDFQKGDIAEGYSVSREKKESFPLTVTSAQKNPTAFYLCASKIRSTSGITDTQYFGPGTRLTVL.

The chain joins TRBV11-2 to TRBJ1-1; D perhaps matches TRBD1 (6 bases). V was shortened by 1 base and J by 6 bases, with 12 bases between the two germline ends. CDR1 and CDR2 (germline): SGHAT, FQNNGV. The CDR3 loop spans 14 amino acids. The CDR3 reads CASSLGSQGSEAFF. CDR3 sequence (DNA): TGTGCCAGCAGCTTAGGGTCCCAGGGGTCTGAAGCTTTCTTT.

This clone was detected only a few times. This chain uses TRBV7-3 with TRBJ2-2, with TRBD1 matching over 8 bases. The CDR3 consists of 14 residues. The trim removed 8 bases at V and 2 bases at J, leaving 4 bases unmatched. CDR1 and CDR2 (germline): SGHTA, FQGTGA. The CDR3 protein is CASGTGINTGELFF. The CDR3 DNA is TGTGCCAGCGGGACAGGAATAAACACCGGGGAGCTGTTTTTT.